Listed here is a single T cell receptor beta chain. The V end was cut by 7 bases, the J end by 3 bases, with 18 bases between. The CDR3 length is 15 residues. Germline assignment: CDR1 SGHNT and CDR2 YYREEE (reference sequence). Sequencing was performed with immunoSEQ multiplex PCR; in TCRdb, only in-frame clones are kept and a portion is missing. Of hundreds of thousands of clones in the sample, around 87% were seen once. The sample originates from a study of shared T cell receptors in the human thymus. This sample was also put to use in a study of human thymus T cells.

The sequence came from a boy less than two years old with a congenital heart defect. The rearrangement joins TRBV5-4 to TRBJ2-3; maybe TRBD2 (6 bases). Sequencing was carried out using thymocytes. The CDR3 protein is CASGPSGGDTDTQYF. The CDR3 DNA is TGTGCCAGCGGCCCATCCGGGGGTGATACAGATACGCAGTATTTT. Combining the CDR3 with reference TRBV5-4 and TRBJ2-3 gives the whole variable domain ETGVTQSPTHLIKTRGQQVTLRCSSQSGHNTVSWYQQALGQGPQFIFQYYREEENGRGNFPPRFSGLQFPNYSSELNVNALELDDSALYLCASGPSGGDTDTQYFGPGTRLTVL.